The entry below describes one T cell receptor beta chain. What antigen it recognizes has not been identified. Base qualities were left out, and no much larger clone turns up one base away. The data derive from a study of T cell responses to AZD1222 COVID-19 vaccine (dated by TCRdb to the early 2020s). Concerning the study at large: AZD1222 recipients with second doses at about 4 weeks or about 12 weeks were pooled, because spike-specific TCR depth and breadth did not differ between schedules. A total of about 250 trial participants underwent TCR sequencing, of whom under 220 had received two doses of AZD1222 and 26 had received two doses of the MenACWY control vaccine. Trial participants were enrolled by age into 18-55, 56-69 and 70-plus year subgroups, with approximately 150, 30 and 60 TCR-sequenced participants respectively.

Inclusive of the bounding cysteine and phenylalanine, the CDR3 is 16 residues long. Of the read, only the CDR3 DNA is kept; its 48 bases are in frame from base 1. Via the germline V gene, CDR1 is SGHTA and CDR2 FQGNSA. Trimming at the junction amounts to 5 bases on V and 5 bases on J, and the germline ends lie 19 bases apart. The CDR3 regions of human TCRbeta chains were analyzed by immunosequencing. As for the authors' bioinformatics: TCRs in the repertoires were matched against a reference library of SARS-CoV-2-specific TCRs that had been generated with the MIRA antigen-specificity platform. Breadth was defined as the fraction of unique TCRs that were SARS-CoV-2-associated. Depth was defined as the fraction of total T cells that were SARS-CoV-2-associated. Using the MIRA data, every spike-specific TCR was mapped to the spike region that the TCR reacted to and assigned to either a CD4 or a CD8 class. Log10-transformed breadth and depth values were compared by one-way ANOVA with Sidak's multiple comparisons tests. TCRdb took over this immuneACCESS table, retaining in-frame rearrangements with V and J assigned. Such tables are incomplete; in checked studies, under half of the missing clones stem from an unresolved V gene, and the remainder is unexplained. The V and J calls and the clone size are those of that table, but D and trimming were determined from the DNA. Within this sample are 150,000 to 200,000 clones, with less than 90% of them counted one time only. In total, the top ten clones hold 1.5% to 2% of the sample.

The sample's time point label is to be understood as: baseline before first vaccination. Vaccinee samples were obtained from the UK trials COV001 and COV002, which included a single-blind randomized controlled phase 2/3 trial of AZD1222 (ChAdOx1 nCoV-19) in healthy adults. For TCRbeta chain sequencing, PBMC samples from trial participants were taken at day 0 and at day 28 after the second dose. Results the study describes overall, beyond this receptor: Vaccine-associated CD4 TCRs spanned the whole spike protein, with dominant responses in regions 160-218 and 743-854. Reportedly, close to half of the unique spike-specific TCRs recognized epitopes lying outside the regions that are mutated in the B.1.351 and B.1.1.7 variants. Spike-specific TCR breadth and depth rose significantly after two AZD1222 doses compared with day 0 and with MenACWY recipients. Conclusions about previously exposed vaccinees are limited, since just five to seven AZD1222 recipients were seropositive for SARS-CoV-2 at baseline. The 56-69-year group was small, and its depth increase did not reach significance, likely because of low power. No day 14 peak-response samples were available, so repertoires were characterized only after the peak T cell response. Participants were mostly white British, with more females than males. The authors suggested clonal diversity may have been underestimated.

The rearrangement combines TRBV7-2 with TRBJ1-5, with a tentative D gene TRBD1 over 5 matching bases. The sequence derives from an adult in good health. The material sequenced was peripheral blood, taken on day 0 of AZD1222 vaccination. The DNA sequence is given as TGTGCCAGCAGCCCGGGACCGGCAGGGATGGATCAGCCCCAGCATTTT. This yields the protein CASSPGPAGMDQPQHF.